This is a list of T cell receptor beta chains from one sample in a study of neurological immune-mediated disorders. TCRdb analysed the 5' RACE reads with MiXCR anew, one entry per CDR3 protein. The sample consists of roughly 74,000 distinct CDR3 sequences, 5.2% of them appearing once. Input material: PBMCs. The receptors were gathered from a man younger than 30 with multiple sclerosis. Both conserved end residues are part of each CDR3. The order of the fields is CDR3 protein, CDR3 DNA, J gene, V gene, clone size, D gene. The D gene is left open where the match is weak. Clone sizes are shown as once, few, many, or a class for an expanded clone.

CDR3aa: CSAGPDYGPYNEQFF
CDR3nt: TGCAGTGCGGGACCGGACTACGGCCCATACAATGAGCAGTTCTTC
j_gene: TRBJ2-1
v_gene: TRBV20-1
abundance: many
d_gene: -

CDR3aa: CASSYGHGNEQFF
CDR3nt: TGCGCCAGCAGCTACGGACACGGCAATGAGCAGTTCTTC
j_gene: TRBJ2-1
v_gene: TRBV5-1
abundance: many
d_gene: -

CDR3aa: CSATDRATEAFF
CDR3nt: TGCAGTGCCACCGACAGGGCCACTGAAGCTTTCTTT
j_gene: TRBJ1-1
v_gene: TRBV20-1
abundance: many
d_gene: TRBD1

CDR3aa: CASSRLAGGFTYPSEQYF
CDR3nt: TGTGCCAGCAGTCGACTAGCGGGGGGGTTTACCTATCCAAGCGAGCAGTACTTC
j_gene: TRBJ2-7
v_gene: TRBV6-6
abundance: few
d_gene: TRBD2

CDR3aa: CASSRQGVGYGYTF
CDR3nt: TGTGCCAGCAGTAGACAGGGGGTTGGCTATGGCTACACCTTC
j_gene: TRBJ1-2
v_gene: TRBV12-3/TRBV12-4
abundance: many
d_gene: TRBD1

CDR3aa: CSVEGIGEGLEQYF
CDR3nt: TGCAGCGTTGAAGGAATAGGAGAGGGCCTCGAGCAGTACTTC
j_gene: TRBJ2-7
v_gene: TRBV29-1
abundance: many
d_gene: -

CDR3aa: CASSPLGSGGTQYF
CDR3nt: TGTGCCAGTAGCCCACTCGGGTCCGGCGGTACGCAGTATTTT
j_gene: TRBJ2-3
v_gene: TRBV19
abundance: many
d_gene: -

CDR3aa: CASREQAGGGEQYF
CDR3nt: TGTGCCAGCAGAGAACAGGCGGGAGGTGGCGAGCAGTACTTC
j_gene: TRBJ2-7
v_gene: TRBV7-2
abundance: many
d_gene: TRBD2

CDR3aa: CATSRPPDFSGANVLTF
CDR3nt: TGTGCCACCAGCAGACCCCCCGACTTCTCTGGGGCCAACGTCCTGACTTTC
j_gene: TRBJ2-6
v_gene: TRBV15
abundance: many
d_gene: -

CDR3aa: CSARSGPRSFF
CDR3nt: TGCAGTGCTAGATCTGGTCCCCGTTCGTTCTTC
j_gene: TRBJ2-1
v_gene: TRBV20-1
abundance: many
d_gene: -

CDR3aa: CAISESDRLHNSPLHF
CDR3nt: TGTGCCATCAGTGAGTCGGACAGACTCCATAATTCACCCCTCCACTTT
j_gene: TRBJ1-6
v_gene: TRBV10-3
abundance: many
d_gene: -

CDR3aa: CASSLRRDLEAFF
CDR3nt: TGTGCCAGCAGCTTACGAAGGGACCTTGAAGCTTTCTTT
j_gene: TRBJ1-1
v_gene: TRBV7-2
abundance: many
d_gene: -

CDR3aa: CASSLQQGGSPLNF
CDR3nt: TGTGCCAGCAGCTTACAACAGGGAGGGTCACCCCTCAACTTT
j_gene: TRBJ1-6
v_gene: TRBV7-2
abundance: many
d_gene: -

CDR3aa: CASSLVGGEVHNEQFF
CDR3nt: TGTGCCAGCAGCTTGGTAGGGGGTGAGGTGCACAATGAGCAGTTCTTC
j_gene: TRBJ2-1
v_gene: TRBV5-6
abundance: many
d_gene: -

CDR3aa: CSVVEPGYPLQYF
CDR3nt: TGCAGCGTTGTCGAACCAGGGTATCCTCTCCAGTACTTC
j_gene: TRBJ2-4
v_gene: TRBV29-1
abundance: many
d_gene: -

CDR3aa: CASSRLTGELFF
CDR3nt: TGTGCCAGCAGCCGACTCACCGGGGAGCTGTTTTTT
j_gene: TRBJ2-2
v_gene: TRBV11-3
abundance: many
d_gene: -

CDR3aa: CASSFTQNNQPQHF
CDR3nt: TGTGCCAGCAGCTTCACCCAGAACAATCAGCCCCAGCATTTT
j_gene: TRBJ1-5
v_gene: TRBV5-5
abundance: many
d_gene: -

CDR3aa: CASSLGWNPGQFTSWYGYTF
CDR3nt: TGTGCCAGCAGTTTAGGGTGGAACCCTGGACAGTTCACATCATGGTATGGCTACACCTTC
j_gene: TRBJ1-2
v_gene: TRBV27
abundance: many
d_gene: -

CDR3aa: CASSFYGTGGYEQYF
CDR3nt: TGTGCCAGCAGCTTTTACGGGACAGGGGGCTACGAGCAGTACTTC
j_gene: TRBJ2-7
v_gene: TRBV5-4
abundance: many
d_gene: TRBD1

CDR3aa: CASSAGTSGYEQYF
CDR3nt: TGCGCCAGCAGCGCCGGGACTAGCGGTTACGAGCAGTACTTC
j_gene: TRBJ2-7
v_gene: TRBV5-1
abundance: many
d_gene: TRBD2

CDR3aa: CASSLRGTLPYEQYF
CDR3nt: TGCGCCAGCAGCTTAAGAGGGACGTTGCCCTACGAGCAGTACTTC
j_gene: TRBJ2-7
v_gene: TRBV5-1
abundance: many
d_gene: -

CDR3aa: CASTSSGRGAIYF
CDR3nt: TGTGCCAGCACATCTTCGGGAAGGGGTGCCATATATTTT
j_gene: TRBJ1-3
v_gene: TRBV12-3/TRBV12-4
abundance: many
d_gene: -

CDR3aa: CSAPLRNRGIDGYTF
CDR3nt: TGCAGTGCCCCACTCAGAAACAGGGGGATCGATGGCTACACCTTC
j_gene: TRBJ1-2
v_gene: TRBV20-1
abundance: many
d_gene: TRBD1

CDR3aa: CSARGYSVQPQHF
CDR3nt: TGCAGTGCTAGAGGGTATAGCGTTCAGCCCCAGCATTTT
j_gene: TRBJ1-5
v_gene: TRBV20-1
abundance: many
d_gene: -

CDR3aa: CASGQTGNTIYF
CDR3nt: TGTGCCAGTGGTCAGACTGGAAACACCATATATTTT
j_gene: TRBJ1-3
v_gene: TRBV19
abundance: many
d_gene: -

CDR3aa: CSVEEARNTEAFF
CDR3nt: TGCAGCGTTGAAGAGGCTCGGAACACTGAAGCTTTCTTT
j_gene: TRBJ1-1
v_gene: TRBV29-1
abundance: many
d_gene: -

CDR3aa: CASSQSGTTHQPQHF
CDR3nt: TGTGCCAGCAGCCAGTCCGGGACAACCCATCAGCCCCAGCATTTT
j_gene: TRBJ1-5
v_gene: TRBV4-2
abundance: many
d_gene: -